The entry below describes one T cell receptor beta chain. Here immunoSEQ multiplex PCR was the method, and the copy in TCRdb shows in-frame clones only, minus some. The sample carries under 80,000 clones, about 85% recorded once. Indicated time point: cycle 4 day 1 (C4D1), after more than five weeks of nivolumab. After autologous stem cell transplantation all patients relapsed, and prior brentuximab vedotin exposure differed between cohorts. CDR3 length equals 20 residues. Trimming removed 1 base from V and 1 base from J; junction bases left unmatched: 14. Germline CDR1 SGHVS, CDR2 FNYEAQ. This record belongs to a study of PD-1 blockade in classical Hodgkin lymphoma. On the study more broadly: Patients were administered nivolumab (3 mg/kg intravenously) every 2 weeks.

The sequence came from a human donor with classical Hodgkin lymphoma. The chain combines TRBV7-6 with TRBJ2-3; TRBD2 matches at 10 bases. The specimen was peripheral blood mononuclear cells (PBMCs), collected before the fourth cycle of nivolumab. This chain's CDR3 is CASSLGAASGGGLRTDTQYF. In DNA, the CDR3 is TGTGCCAGCAGCTTAGGAGCCGCTAGCGGGGGAGGACTACGCACAGATACGCAGTATTTT.